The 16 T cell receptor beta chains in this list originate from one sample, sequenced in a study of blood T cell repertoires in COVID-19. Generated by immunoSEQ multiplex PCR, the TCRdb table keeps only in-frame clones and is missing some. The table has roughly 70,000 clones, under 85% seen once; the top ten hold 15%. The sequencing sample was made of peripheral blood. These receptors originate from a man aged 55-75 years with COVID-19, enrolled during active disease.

CDR3 loop: CATSDRTGEGQPQHF. The CDR3 bases are TGTGCCACCAGTGACAGGACAGGGGAGGGACAGCCCCAGCATTTT. The chain couples TRBV24-1 to TRBJ1-5; 9 bases match TRBD1. Germline V gene data show CDR1 as KGHDR and CDR2 as SFDVKD. V trimming: 4 bases; J trimming: 7 bases; junction bases outside the gene matches: 7. The CDR3 spans 15 residues.

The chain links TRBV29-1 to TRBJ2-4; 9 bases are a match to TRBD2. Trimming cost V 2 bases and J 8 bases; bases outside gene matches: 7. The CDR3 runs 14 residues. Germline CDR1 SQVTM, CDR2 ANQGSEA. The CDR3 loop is CSVESPREGDIQYF. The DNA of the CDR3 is TGCAGCGTTGAATCCCCGCGGGAGGGGGACATTCAGTACTTC.

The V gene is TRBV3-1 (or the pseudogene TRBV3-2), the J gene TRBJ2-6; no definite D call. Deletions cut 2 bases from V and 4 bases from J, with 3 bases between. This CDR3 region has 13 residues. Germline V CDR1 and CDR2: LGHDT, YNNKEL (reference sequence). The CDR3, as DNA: TGTGCCAGCAGCCAACCAGGGGCCAACGTCCTGACTTTC. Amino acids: CASSQPGANVLTF.

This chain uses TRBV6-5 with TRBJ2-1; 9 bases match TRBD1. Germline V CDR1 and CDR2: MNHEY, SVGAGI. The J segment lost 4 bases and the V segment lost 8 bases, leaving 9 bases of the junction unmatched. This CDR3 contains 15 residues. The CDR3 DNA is TGTGCCAGCGATGGAGGGACAGGGACTTACAATGAGCAGTTCTTC. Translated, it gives CASDGGTGTYNEQFF.

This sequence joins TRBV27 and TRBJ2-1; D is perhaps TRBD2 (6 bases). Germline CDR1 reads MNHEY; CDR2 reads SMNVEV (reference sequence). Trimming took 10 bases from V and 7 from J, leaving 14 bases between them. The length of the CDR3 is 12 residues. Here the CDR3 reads CATFGGFNEQFF. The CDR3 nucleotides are TGTGCCACCTTTGGGGGGTTTAATGAGCAGTTCTTC.

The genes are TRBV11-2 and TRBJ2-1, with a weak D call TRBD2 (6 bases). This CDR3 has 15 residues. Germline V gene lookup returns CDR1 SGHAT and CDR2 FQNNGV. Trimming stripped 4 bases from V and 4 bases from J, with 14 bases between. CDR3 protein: CASSWASGLYNEQFF. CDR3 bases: TGTGCCAGCAGCTGGGCAAGCGGGCTATACAATGAGCAGTTCTTC.

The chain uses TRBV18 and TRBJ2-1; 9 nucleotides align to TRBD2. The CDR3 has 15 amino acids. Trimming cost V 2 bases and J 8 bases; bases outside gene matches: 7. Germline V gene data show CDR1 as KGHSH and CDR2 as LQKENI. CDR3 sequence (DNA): TGTGCCAGCTCACCATTTAGCGGGAGCGGCGATGAGCAGTTCTTC. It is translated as CASSPFSGSGDEQFF.

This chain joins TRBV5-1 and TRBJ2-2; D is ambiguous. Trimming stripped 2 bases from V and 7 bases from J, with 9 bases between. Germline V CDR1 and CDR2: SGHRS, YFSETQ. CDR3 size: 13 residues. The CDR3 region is CASSFNYGGELFF. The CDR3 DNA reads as TGCGCCAGCAGCTTTAACTACGGCGGGGAGCTGTTTTTT.

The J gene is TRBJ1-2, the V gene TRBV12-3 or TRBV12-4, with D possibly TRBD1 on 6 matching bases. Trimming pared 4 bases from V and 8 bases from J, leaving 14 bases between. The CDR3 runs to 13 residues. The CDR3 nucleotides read TGTGCCAGCAGTTACGCAGGGGAAGGAGGCTACACCTTC. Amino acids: CASSYAGEGGYTF.

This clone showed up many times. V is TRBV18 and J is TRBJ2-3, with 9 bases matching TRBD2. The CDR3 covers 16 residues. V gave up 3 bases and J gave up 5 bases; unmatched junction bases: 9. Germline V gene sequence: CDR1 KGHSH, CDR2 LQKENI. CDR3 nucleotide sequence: TGTGCCAGCTCACCGGTCGCGGGGGGGACCGGAGATACGCAGTATTTT. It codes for CASSPVAGGTGDTQYF.

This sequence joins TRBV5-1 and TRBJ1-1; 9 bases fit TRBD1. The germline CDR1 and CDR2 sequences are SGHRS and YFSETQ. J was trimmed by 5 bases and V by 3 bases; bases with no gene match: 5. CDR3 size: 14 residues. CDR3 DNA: TGCGCCAGCAGCTGGGGACAGGGTGGTACTGAAGCTTTCTTT. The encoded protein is CASSWGQGGTEAFF.

As DNA, the CDR3 is TGCGCCAGCAGCATTAGCGGGGCGTCAGATACGCAGTATTTT. The encoded protein is CASSISGASDTQYF. V is TRBV5-1 and J is TRBJ2-3; 8 nucleotides align to TRBD2. CDR1 and CDR2 from the germline V gene are SGHRS and YFSETQ. V lost 4 bases, J lost 4 bases, and 5 bases stayed unmatched. This CDR3 is built from 14 residues.

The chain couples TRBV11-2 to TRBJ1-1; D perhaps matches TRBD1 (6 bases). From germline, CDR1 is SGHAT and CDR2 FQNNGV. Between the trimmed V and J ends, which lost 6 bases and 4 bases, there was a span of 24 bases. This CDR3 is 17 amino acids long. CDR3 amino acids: CASSLGRGNRRGTEAFF. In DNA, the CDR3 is TGTGCCAGCAGTCTTGGTAGAGGGAACCGCAGGGGCACTGAAGCTTTCTTT.

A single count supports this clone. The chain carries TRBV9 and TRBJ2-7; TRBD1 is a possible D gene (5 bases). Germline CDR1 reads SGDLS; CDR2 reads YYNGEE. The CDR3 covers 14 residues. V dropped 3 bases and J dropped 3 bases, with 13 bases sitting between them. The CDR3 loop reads CASSGGAPGYEQYF. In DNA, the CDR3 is TGTGCCAGCAGCGGTGGGGCTCCGGGCTACGAGCAGTACTTC.

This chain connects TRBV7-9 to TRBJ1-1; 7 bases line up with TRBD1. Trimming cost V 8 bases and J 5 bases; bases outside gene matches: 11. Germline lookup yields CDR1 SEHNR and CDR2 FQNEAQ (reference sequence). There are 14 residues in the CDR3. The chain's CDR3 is CASRAELTGTEAFF. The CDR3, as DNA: TGTGCCAGCCGAGCTGAGTTGACAGGGACTGAAGCTTTCTTT.

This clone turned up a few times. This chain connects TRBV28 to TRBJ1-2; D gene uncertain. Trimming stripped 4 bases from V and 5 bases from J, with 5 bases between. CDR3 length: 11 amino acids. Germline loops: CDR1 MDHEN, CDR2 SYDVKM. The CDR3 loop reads CASSSYYGYTF. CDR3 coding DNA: TGTGCCAGCAGTTCGTATTATGGCTACACCTTC.